This is a list of T cell receptor beta chains from one sample in a study of cytomegalovirus exposure and HLA in healthy donors. The assay was immunoSEQ multiplex PCR, and TCRdb's table has in-frame clones only and misses some. The sample records 150,000 to 200,000 clones, around 74% being singletons. Source material: PBMCs. The receptors here all came from a female donor in good health and CMV-seronegative. CDR3s include the opening cysteine and the closing phenylalanine or tryptophan. The order of the fields is clone size, V gene, J gene, D gene, CDR3 protein, CDR3 DNA. The D gene is left open where the match is weak. The size of a clone is reported for some rows only, either as once, few or many, or as a class for expanded clones.

>.|TRBV28|TRBJ2-7|TRBD1
CASSLDRDDEQYF
TGTGCCAGCAGTTTGGACAGGGACGACGAGCAGTACTTC
>.|TRBV7-3|TRBJ2-7|TRBD1
CASSPGQGYEQYF
TGTGCCAGCAGCCCGGGACAGGGGTACGAGCAGTACTTC
>.|TRBV29-1|TRBJ2-1|TRBD2
CSVDSSGMGYNEQFF
TGCAGCGTCGATTCTAGCGGGATGGGCTACAATGAGCAGTTCTTC
>.|TRBV28|TRBJ1-1|TRBD1
CAGTTPGGYTEAFF
TGTGCCGGCACCACCCCAGGGGGCTACACTGAAGCTTTCTTT
>.|TRBV7-9|TRBJ2-3|.
CSSSRSGADTQYF
TGTTCCAGCAGCCGGAGCGGCGCAGATACGCAGTATTTT
>.|TRBV7-3|TRBJ2-1|TRBD1
CASSLRAAGQGTYNEQFF
TGTGCCAGCAGCTTAAGGGCGGCGGGACAGGGGACGTACAATGAGCAGTTCTTC
>.|TRBV18|TRBJ2-7|.
CASSPGPRYEQYF
TGTGCCAGCTCACCAGGGCCCAGGTACGAGCAGTACTTC
>.|TRBV5-4|TRBJ1-1|.
CASSLDRKNSLSTEAFF
TGTGCCAGCAGCTTGGACAGAAAAAATTCTCTAAGCACTGAAGCTTTCTTT
>once|TRBV19|TRBJ2-7|.
CASSIESDRGQYF
TGTGCCAGTAGTATAGAATCGGACCGGGGGCAGTACTTC
>.|TRBV4-1|TRBJ2-7|.
CASSQGQLFYEQYF
TGCGCCAGCAGCCAGGGACAACTCTTCTACGAGCAGTACTTC
>.|TRBV5-1|TRBJ2-7|TRBD1
CASSSSGGNYEQYF
TGCGCCAGCAGCAGCTCAGGGGGCAACTACGAGCAGTACTTC
>.|TRBV4-2|TRBJ1-5|TRBD1
CASSPRQGASLDLQPQHF
TGTGCCAGCAGCCCGAGACAGGGGGCCTCTTTAGATTTACAGCCCCAGCATTTT
>few|TRBV5-5|TRBJ1-5|TRBD1
CASSATTGRSNQPQHF
TGTGCCAGCAGCGCCACGACAGGGAGAAGCAATCAGCCCCAGCATTTT
>.|TRBV18|TRBJ1-4|TRBD1
CASSPLMPGQGEKLFF
TGTGCCAGCTCACCACTCATGCCGGGACAGGGGGAAAAACTGTTTTTT
>.|TRBV30|TRBJ1-2|.
CAWSTRVAANYGYTF
TGTGCCTGGAGTACCAGGGTCGCAGCTAACTATGGCTACACCTTC
>.|TRBV5-1|TRBJ2-7|TRBD1
CASSLGDRGYEQYF
TGCGCCAGCAGCTTAGGGGACAGGGGGTACGAGCAGTACTTC
>.|TRBV7-2|TRBJ1-6|.
CASSFRRPQASGSPLHF
TGTGCCAGCAGCTTTCGGCGGCCACAGGCTTCAGGCTCACCCCTCCACTTT
>.|TRBV6-5|TRBJ2-5|.
CASSKRQVETQYF
TGTGCCAGCAGTAAGCGACAGGTAGAGACCCAGTACTTC
>.|TRBV7-3|TRBJ1-2|.
CASSSGGVKDGYTF
TGTGCCAGCAGCTCAGGAGGGGTAAAGGATGGCTACACCTTC
>.|TRBV25-1|TRBJ2-4|TRBD2
CASSESTSGPLAKNIQYF
TGTGCCAGCAGTGAATCTACTAGCGGGCCTCTAGCCAAAAACATTCAGTACTTC
>.|TRBV7-3|TRBJ1-4|TRBD1
CASSLTGQGAGEKLFF
TGTGCCAGCAGCTTAACCGGACAGGGGGCCGGGGAAAAACTGTTTTTT
>.|TRBV10-1|TRBJ2-7|TRBD2
CASSGGGSYEQYF
TGCGCCAGCAGTGGGGGAGGGAGTTACGAGCAGTACTTC
>.|TRBV5-1|TRBJ2-2|TRBD2
CASSITGLAGTSVDTGELFF
TGCGCCAGCAGCATAACGGGACTAGCGGGAACCTCGGTCGACACCGGGGAGCTGTTTTTT
>few|TRBV6-5|TRBJ2-1|.
CASSIVEGNEQFF
TGTGCCAGCAGCATTGTGGAGGGCAATGAGCAGTTCTTC
>many|TRBV2|TRBJ1-1|TRBD1
CASRASRDRGHTEAFF
TGTGCCAGCAGGGCGTCCCGGGACAGGGGGCACACTGAAGCTTTCTTT
>.|TRBV5-3|TRBJ2-1|TRBD2
CARSLSTSQRGDYNEQFF
TGTGCCAGAAGCTTGTCCACGTCACAGCGGGGGGATTACAATGAGCAGTTCTTC
>few|TRBV7-9|TRBJ1-4|TRBD1
CASSRGTGQNEKLFF
TGTGCCAGCAGCCGAGGGACAGGTCAGAATGAAAAACTGTTTTTT
>.|TRBV28|TRBJ1-3|.
CASSPYFAGYSGNTIYF
TGTGCCAGCAGTCCGTATTTTGCGGGTTACTCTGGAAACACCATATATTTT
>.|TRBV7-3|TRBJ2-1|TRBD2
CASSLLAYYEQFF
TGTGCCAGCAGCCTACTAGCGTACTATGAGCAGTTCTTC
>.|TRBV7-2|TRBJ2-7|TRBD2
CASSGVAGTSYEQYF
TGTGCCAGCAGCGGGGTAGCGGGGACCTCCTACGAGCAGTACTTC
>.|TRBV7-9|TRBJ2-5|.
CASSHRFGETQYF
TGTGCCAGCAGCCATAGATTTGGAGAGACCCAGTACTTC
>.|TRBV4-1|TRBJ1-5|TRBD1
CASSPGRGGNQPQHF
TGCGCCAGCAGCCCAGGCAGGGGGGGCAATCAGCCCCAGCATTTT
>.|TRBV10-1|TRBJ2-1|TRBD2
CASSDSGTSGINEQFF
TGCGCCAGCAGTGACTCCGGGACTAGCGGGATCAATGAGCAGTTCTTC